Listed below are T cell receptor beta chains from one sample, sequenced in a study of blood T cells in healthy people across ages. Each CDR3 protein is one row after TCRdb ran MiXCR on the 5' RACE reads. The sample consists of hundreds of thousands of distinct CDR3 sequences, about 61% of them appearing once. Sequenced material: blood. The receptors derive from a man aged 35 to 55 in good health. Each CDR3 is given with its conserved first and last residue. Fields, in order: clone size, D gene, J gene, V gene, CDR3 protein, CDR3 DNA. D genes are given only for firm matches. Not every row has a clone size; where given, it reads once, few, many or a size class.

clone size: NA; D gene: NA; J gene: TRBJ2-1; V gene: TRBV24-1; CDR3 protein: CATSDTGPAIEQFF; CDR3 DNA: TGTGCCACCAGTGATACCGGACCTGCAATAGAGCAGTTCTTC
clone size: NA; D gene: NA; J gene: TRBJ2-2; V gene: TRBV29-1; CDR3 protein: CSVVVGSNTGELFF; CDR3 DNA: TGCAGCGTTGTCGTGGGGTCGAACACCGGGGAGCTGTTTTTT
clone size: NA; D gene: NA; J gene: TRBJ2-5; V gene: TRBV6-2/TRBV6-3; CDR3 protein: CDSSQLRDGPWTQYF; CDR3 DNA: TGTGACAGCAGTCAACTCAGGGACGGACCCTGGACCCAGTACTTC
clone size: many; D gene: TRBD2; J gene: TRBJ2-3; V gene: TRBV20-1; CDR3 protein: CSARGLAGSPDTQYF; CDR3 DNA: TGCAGTGCTAGGGGACTAGCGGGTTCACCAGATACGCAGTATTTT
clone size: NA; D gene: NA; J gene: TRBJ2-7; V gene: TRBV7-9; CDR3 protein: CASGSLLYEQYF; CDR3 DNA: TGTGCCAGCGGGAGCCTCCTCTACGAGCAGTACTTC
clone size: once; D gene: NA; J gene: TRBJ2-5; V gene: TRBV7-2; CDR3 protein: CASSRGPQPPETQYF; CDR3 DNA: TGTGCCAGCAGCCGCGGGCCCCAACCCCCGGAGACCCAGTACTTC
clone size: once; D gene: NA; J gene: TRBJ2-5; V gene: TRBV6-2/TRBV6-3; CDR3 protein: CASSSSLRGAITETQYF; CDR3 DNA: TGTGCCAGCAGTAGCAGTCTACGGGGGGCTATAACGGAGACCCAGTACTTC
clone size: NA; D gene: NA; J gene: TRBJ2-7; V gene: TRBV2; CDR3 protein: CASSEGGGATYEQYF; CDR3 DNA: TGTGCCAGCAGTGAAGGAGGCGGTGCTACCTACGAGCAGTACTTC
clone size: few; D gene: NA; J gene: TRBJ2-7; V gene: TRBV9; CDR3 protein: CASSARDTTYEQYF; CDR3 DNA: TGTGCCAGCAGCGCCCGGGACACGACCTACGAGCAGTACTTC
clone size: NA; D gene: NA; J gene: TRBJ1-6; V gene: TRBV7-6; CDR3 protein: CASSLGVGLDSPLHF; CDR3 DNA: TGTGCCAGCAGCTTAGGGGTGGGATTAGATTCACCCCTCCACTTT
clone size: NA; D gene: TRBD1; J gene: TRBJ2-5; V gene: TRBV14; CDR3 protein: CASSRDRGSETQYF; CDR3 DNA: TGTGCCAGCAGCCGTGACAGGGGAAGCGAGACCCAGTACTTC
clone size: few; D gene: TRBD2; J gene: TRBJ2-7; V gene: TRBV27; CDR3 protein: CASSTLAGGPSEQYF; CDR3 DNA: TGTGCCAGCAGTACCTTAGCGGGAGGGCCGTCGGAGCAGTACTTC
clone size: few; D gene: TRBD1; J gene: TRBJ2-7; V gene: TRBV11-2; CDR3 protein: CASSWTGGATYEQYF; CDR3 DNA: TGTGCCAGCAGCTGGACAGGGGGCGCGACCTACGAGCAGTACTTC
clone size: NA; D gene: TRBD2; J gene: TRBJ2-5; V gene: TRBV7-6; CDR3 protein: CASSSILAGNQETQYF; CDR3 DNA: TGTGCCAGCAGCTCAATACTAGCGGGGAACCAAGAGACCCAGTACTTC
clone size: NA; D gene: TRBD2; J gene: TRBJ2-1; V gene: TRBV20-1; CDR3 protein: CSARELTGLAGVLYEQFF; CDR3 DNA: TGCAGTGCTAGAGAACTAACGGGACTAGCGGGAGTTTTGTATGAGCAGTTCTTC
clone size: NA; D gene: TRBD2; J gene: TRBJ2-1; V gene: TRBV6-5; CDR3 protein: CASSYLSGSGLPSYNEQFF; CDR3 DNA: TGTGCCAGCAGTTATTTAAGCGGGAGTGGTCTCCCCTCCTACAATGAGCAGTTCTTC
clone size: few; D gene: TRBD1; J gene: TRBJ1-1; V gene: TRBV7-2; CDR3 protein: CASSLLQGAWTEAFF; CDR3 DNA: TGTGCCAGCAGCTTATTGCAGGGGGCGTGGACTGAAGCTTTCTTT
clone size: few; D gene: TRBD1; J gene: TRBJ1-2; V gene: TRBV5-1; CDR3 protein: CASRVQGTTGEGYTF; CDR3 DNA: TGCGCCAGCAGGGTTCAAGGGACGACAGGGGAGGGCTACACCTTC
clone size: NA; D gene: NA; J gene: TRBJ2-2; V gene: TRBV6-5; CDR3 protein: CASSYLRQGGTGELFF; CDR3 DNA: TGTGCCAGCAGTTACTTGCGGCAGGGAGGTACCGGGGAGCTGTTTTTT